This TCR beta chain was recovered during a study of cytomegalovirus exposure and HLA in healthy donors (dated by TCRdb to about 2017). Background on the whole study: An earlier analysis of roughly 500 of the donors reported over 250 Gb of sequence data and 117 million unique TCR beta sequences obtained from around 190 million T cells. The later analysis used no new phenotypic data to find candidate immune exposures, relying instead on TCR beta sequences and their occurrence across donors. HLA typing covered class I and class II loci at four-digit resolution. In an earlier analysis of 550 to 700 of the donors, high-throughput TCR beta sequencing was used to judge whether each TCR beta V gene segment behaved as functional or pseudogenic. To predict cytomegalovirus infection status, the study combined high-throughput TCR immunosequencing, statistical association of individual TCRs with disease status, and machine learning. Every repertoire in the discovery cohort had been generated on one and the same sequencing platform. The study aimed to test whether cataloging public T cell receptors could reveal signatures of past pathogen exposure. Of the 300 to 450 genotyped donors, around 81% fell in the genetic ancestry cluster associated with self-reported Caucasian donors. Among roughly 400 genotyped donors of the cohort, an average of around 250,000 unique TCR beta nucleotide sequences was sequenced per donor, of which 15% to 20% were non-productive. Besides the first cohort of roughly 700 subjects, a separate validation cohort made up of over 100 different subjects was used. A later genetic analysis used genome-wide SNP genotypes for about 55% of the 666 donors, treating that subset as a discovery cohort. Donor age, sex, ethnicity and CMV serostatus were compiled together with the repertoire data. A later analysis re-analyzed previously published TCR beta repertoires from 600 to 850 donors and added high-resolution HLA genotyping to study TCR occurrence patterns. Approximately 310 gigabases of sequencing data and around 85 million unique TCR sequences made up an early release that covered approximately 620 HLA-typed donors. Typing coverage varied by locus: roughly 629-630 donors for A, B, C, DRB1 and DQB1; approximately 560 for DQA1; about 600 for DPA1; about 450 for DPB1. The T cell repertoires of about 700 subjects were profiled by immunosequencing and related to cytomegalovirus serostatus. Four to six DR-DQ haplotypes were handled as single units for association and clustering, since linkage in the cohort was strong.

The cohort consisted of 666 healthy bone marrow donors. Cohort members were all nominally healthy when sampled, although unrecorded immune exposures were likely present. CMV serostatus was positive for 289 and negative for about half of the roughly 670 cohort members, and was not recorded for this donor. A peripheral blood sample was provided by each donor, and peripheral blood mononuclear cells were used for TCR beta sequencing. The Qiagen DNeasy Blood Extraction Kit was used to extract genomic DNA from the blood cell samples. Libraries were built with the immunoSEQ multiplex PCR assay. For the multiplex PCR, a mixture combining 60 forward primers for TCR Vbeta segments and 13 reverse primers for TCR Jbeta segments was used. Amplification of the CDR3 region of rearranged TCR beta genes was performed with a multiplex PCR assay on genomic DNA. The Illumina HiSeq System was used to sequence the amplified TCR beta libraries as 87-base-pair reads. In the authors' own workflow: In a later analysis, approximately 74 million unique TCR beta chains were counted across the approximately 640 repertoires, and about 9.9 million of these chains were shared by at least two donors. To remove PCR and sequencing errors, raw reads were error-corrected and collapsed into unique sequences using a nearest-neighbor algorithm that merged closely related sequences. CDR3 sequences were aligned to IMGT reference sequences to assign V, D and J gene segments. For a sequence to be retained, a match of at least six nucleotides was required to both a V gene segment and a J gene segment. A rearrangement counted as productive if the CDR3 had no stop codons and remained in frame with V and J, and every other rearrangement counted as non-productive. Following IMGT convention, CDR3 was defined as the stretch from the second conserved V-encoded cysteine up to the conserved J-encoded phenylalanine. Sequences without an unambiguous match to a single V gene segment were excluded from the earlier analysis of about 630 of the donors. An earlier analysis of a few hundred of the donors classified V segments as functional when productive rearrangements were above 56.7% and as segregating when the standard deviation between donors was above 5%. A statistical classification framework was developed to diagnose cytomegalovirus status using the catalog of TCR beta chain sequences. In a later analysis, V and J genes were assigned by comparing TCR nucleotide sequences against IMGT/GENE-DB human TR gene sequences. A later analysis assigned CDR3 sequences and most-parsimonious VDJ recombination scenarios with the TCRdist pipeline. In a later analysis, every TCR beta chain was defined by the combination of its CDR3 amino acid sequence and its V-gene family, and reads without a unique V-gene family were dropped. As a way to deal with suspected cross-contamination and a sequencing artifact, a later analysis dropped under 600 nucleotide sequences that were highly shared and had low generation probability. In a later analysis, a clonal expansion index was calculated for each public chain from normalized within-repertoire ranks of inferred template counts. In a later analysis, generation probabilities were computed with a VDJ recombination model fitted to out-of-frame rearrangements, and the resulting probabilities were checked against IGoR. In a later analysis, hypergeometric tests were used to score TCR-TCR, TCR-HLA and TCR-CMV co-occurrence, with a repertoire-size bias correction applied to TCR pairs. A later analysis estimated false discovery rates by permuting HLA or CMV assignments 20 times. In a later analysis, co-occurring TCRs were grouped using DBSCAN, with TCRdist sequence similarity added in when clustering inside HLA-allele-positive subsets. Repertoires with fewer than 30,000 or more than 120,000 public chains were left out of co-occurrence clustering, as were five repertoires with anomalous nucleotide sharing. TCRdb took this table from immuneACCESS and kept in-frame rearrangements with V and J called. Such tables lack part of the clones; where checked against another copy, unresolved V genes explain under half of the gap, and the rest is unexplained. That table is the source of V, J and clone size, and D and trimming were worked out from the DNA. In all, the sample holds around 160,000 clones, and 75% to 90% of those were seen once. The top ten constitute more than 1.5% of the sample.

Sequences SGHTA (CDR1) and FQGNSA (CDR2) are obtained from the germline V gene. The CDR3 runs 13 residues from the cysteine to the phenylalanine. Left in the record is the CDR3 DNA by itself, 39 bases read in frame from the first base. The V and J ends are trimmed by 5 bases and 5 bases, leaving 12 bases between them. Broad study findings and their caveats: According to the authors, the approach could potentially be generalized to other disease states and immunological phenotypes. When HLA alleles, especially DR and DQ, strongly co-occurred, TCR associations were difficult to assign to individual alleles. In both the original and validation cohorts, the classifier was reported to diagnose cytomegalovirus status with high specificity and sensitivity. A group of highly shared sequence variants was considered likely to be a technical artifact of the sequencing pipeline. A further reported finding was that TCR beta sequences accurately predicted the HLA-A and HLA-B alleles for most subjects in the first cohort. Immune exposure information for the cohort was limited to CMV serostatus. An association between a missense DCLRE1C variant and V-gene and J-gene trimming of TCR beta chains was found in a later genetic analysis and replicated in an independent cohort. The 87-base-pair reads could not distinguish some IMGT-functional V segments, including TRBV6-2 and TRBV6-3, so those segments were excluded. In a later analysis, TCR association rates were found to vary across HLA loci, with the most associated TCRs seen for DRB1 alleles and the fewest for HLA-C alleles. Correlated functional status among segregating V segments might reflect linkage disequilibrium, but an unknown experimental factor could not be ruled out. Most TCR sequences were seen in very few donors, while some public TCRs were found in many individuals. Because HLA typing was unavailable for some donors at each locus, only the typed subset was used in association tests. In the study, approximately 160 TCR beta chains were listed as associated with cytomegalovirus. In a later analysis, HLA-associated TCR beta chains were found to be more clonally expanded and to have lower generation probabilities than equally common non-associated chains. In an earlier analysis of about 540 of the donors, most TCR beta V segments were observed in productive rearrangements about 90% or about 30% of the time, broadly matching IMGT annotations. In a later analysis, 16,951 TCR beta sequences were associated with specific HLA alleles at a false discovery rate of 0.05. In a later analysis, most CMV-associated TCR beta chains were found to appear HLA-restricted, with HLA associations seemingly driven largely by CMV exposure. A later analysis reported that several top co-occurrence clusters appeared linked to parvovirus B19, influenza, CMV and Epstein-Barr virus. About 17 rarely observed V segments, including chromosome 9 orphons, were excluded from the earlier analysis of a few hundred of the donors because counts were too low. The presence/absence analyses assumed that sequencing depth was roughly uniform across donors, and that assumption may not be true. This cohort had only TCR beta chains sequenced, and the lack of alpha or paired-chain data limited which features could be detected. In vitro tests confirmed that a few of the cytomegalovirus-associated TCR beta chains recognize cytomegalovirus antigens. A later genetic analysis reported fewer N-insertions in productive TCRs among donors in an Asian-associated ancestry cluster than the roughly 620-donor mean.

As for this clone: Its antigen specificity is not known. No qualities accompany the bases; no much larger clone lies one base away.

This clonotype was sampled from a human donor in good health. Rearrangement joined TRBV7-2 to TRBJ1-1; TRBD1 is possibly the D segment (6 matching bases). Sample: PBMCs. The CDR3 protein: CASSPERGTEAFF. The DNA sequence is as follows: TGTGCCAGCAGCCCAGAGAGGGGGACTGAAGCTTTCTTT.